This T cell receptor beta chain was profiled in a study of shared T cell receptors in the human thymus. Sequencing was performed with immunoSEQ multiplex PCR; in TCRdb, only in-frame clones are kept and a portion is missing. The data contain more than 300,000 clones, 95% of them singletons. The TCR comes from a human donor. Sequencing input: thymocytes.

The CDR3 DNA reads as TGTGCCAGCAGCTTGAAAAAAAAGACCCACACCTCTAACTATGGCTACACCTTC. Amino acids: CASSLKKKTHTSNYGYTF. V and J are TRBV5-5 and TRBJ1-2; no clear D gene. CDR3 length: 18 amino acids. Germline V gene data show CDR1 as SGHKS and CDR2 as YYEKEE (reference sequence). Trimming cost V 1 base and J 0 bases, with 19 bases left between them.